These T cell receptor beta chains were read from a single sample in a study of CD8+CD57+ T cells in acquired aplastic anemia. MiXCR, run by TCRdb on the reads, gives a single entry per CDR3 protein. The sample has fewer than 250,000 distinct CDR3 sequences, around 43% seen once; the top ten hold 7.8%. The specimen sequenced was sorted CD4+, CD8+, or CD8+CD57+ T cells (not recorded which) from PBMCs. The receptors come from a human donor with aplastic anemia. Each CDR3 is given with its conserved first and last residue. D genes are given only for firm matches. A clone size is listed for some rows: how often the clone was seen (once, few, many), or a class if it is expanded.

clone_size	v_call	d_call	j_call	cdr3_nt	cdr3_aa
-	TRBV29-1	TRBD1	TRBJ1-4	TGCAGCGCTAAACAGGGGGTTCGAGGAAAACTGTTTTTT	CSAKQGVRGKLFF
-	TRBV15	TRBD1	TRBJ2-7	TGTGCCACCAGCCGGTCCAGGGGGTGGACCTACGAGCAGTACTTC	CATSRSRGWTYEQYF
many	TRBV7-9	-	TRBJ2-2	TGTGCCAGCAGCTTTCCGGGCCTCGGCGGGGAGCTGTTTTTT	CASSFPGLGGELFF
-	TRBV27	-	TRBJ1-1	TGTGCCAGCAGCCTATCCGGGGCCGTGAACACTGAAGCTTTCTTT	CASSLSGAVNTEAFF
-	TRBV20-1	TRBD2	TRBJ2-7	TGCAGTGCTGGAAGAAGCGGGGTTAGCTCCTACGAGCAGTACTTC	CSAGRSGVSSYEQYF
-	TRBV12-3/TRBV12-4	TRBD1	TRBJ1-1	TGTGCCGCAGGACAGGGGGCGACCTTAAACACTGAAGCTTTCTTT	CAAGQGATLNTEAFF
few	TRBV4-3	TRBD1	TRBJ2-5	TGCGCCAGCAGAGAAATCGGACAGGGGGTCGGGACCCAGTACTTC	CASREIGQGVGTQYF
-	TRBV7-9	TRBD1	TRBJ1-5	TGTGCCAGCAGCTCAGGGGGCTCAGAGCAGCCCCAGCATTTT	CASSSGGSEQPQHF
-	TRBV30	-	TRBJ1-2	TGTGCCTGGGGGTCCCGGGGCTACACCTTC	CAWGSRGYTF
many	TRBV4-3	TRBD1	TRBJ2-7	TGCGCCAGCAGCCAAGGACAGGGGGGTTCCTACGAGCAGTACTTC	CASSQGQGGSYEQYF
many	TRBV25-1	-	TRBJ2-3	TGTGCCAGCAACGATAGGGGACCTGGCACAGATACGCAGTATTTT	CASNDRGPGTDTQYF
-	TRBV10-3	TRBD1	TRBJ1-6	TGTGCCATCAGGACTACAGGGGTAGATTCACCCCTCCATTTT	CAIRTTGVDSPLHF
many	TRBV10-3	-	TRBJ2-5	TGTGCCATCAGTGAGAAGGCAGGGGAGGCAGAGACCCAGTACTTC	CAISEKAGEAETQYF
few	TRBV6-1	-	TRBJ2-1	TGTGCCAGCAGCTGGGGATCCTACAATGAGCAGCTCTTC	CASSWGSYNEQLF
-	TRBV7-9	TRBD2	TRBJ2-1	TGTGCCAGCAAACTAGCGGACAATGAGCAGTTCTTC	CASKLADNEQFF
many	TRBV7-6	TRBD1	TRBJ2-5	TGTGCCAGCAGCTTAAGGTCTCCAGGGGGAATGGTTTTTGAGACCCAGTACTTC	CASSLRSPGGMVFETQYF
once	TRBV20-1	TRBD1	TRBJ1-1	TGCAGTGCTGTTGACAGGGGTTCCACTGAAGCTTTCTTT	CSAVDRGSTEAFF
-	TRBV2	TRBD1	TRBJ2-7	TGTGCCACCTCGGGGGACAGGGGGGAGAGCTCCTACGAGCAGTACTTC	CATSGDRGESSYEQYF
-	TRBV7-9	TRBD2	TRBJ2-1	TGTGCCAGCAGCTCTCTAGCGGGGGACTACAATGAGCAGTTCTTC	CASSSLAGDYNEQFF
many	TRBV7-6	-	TRBJ1-1	TGTGCCAGCAGCTTAGCAGGGAGACTCACTGAAGCTTTCTTT	CASSLAGRLTEAFF
-	TRBV24-1	TRBD2	TRBJ2-1	TGTGCCACCAGTGACCTGACTAGCGGAAGGCAGTTCTTC	CATSDLTSGRQFF
many	TRBV15	TRBD2	TRBJ2-3	TGTGCCACCAGCAGGGCTGCGGGGGGGCGATTAGATACGCAGTATTTT	CATSRAAGGRLDTQYF
many	TRBV27	-	TRBJ2-1	TGTGCCAGCAGCTTAAGGCCCTACAATGAGCAGTTCTTC	CASSLRPYNEQFF
-	TRBV9	-	TRBJ2-6	TGTGCCAGCAGCTCTGACAGTTCTGGGGCCAACGTCCTGACTTTC	CASSSDSSGANVLTF
-	TRBV4-1	TRBD1	TRBJ1-1	TGCGCCAGCAGCCAAGAGGGGGGACAGGGGTGGGTGAACACTGAAGCTTTCTTT	CASSQEGGQGWVNTEAFF
-	TRBV15	TRBD1	TRBJ2-7	TGTGCCACCAGCACTAGACAGGGGGTCGACGAGCAGTACTTC	CATSTRQGVDEQYF
many	TRBV4-3	-	TRBJ2-3	TGCGCCAGCAGCCAACATAGCACAGATACGCAGTATTTT	CASSQHSTDTQYF
-	TRBV9	TRBD2	TRBJ2-5	TGTGCCAGCAGCGTACAAGCGGGGGGAGCGCAAGAGACCCAGTACTTC	CASSVQAGGAQETQYF
-	TRBV19	-	TRBJ1-3	TGTGCCACGGGGACGGTCTCTGGAAACACCATATATTTT	CATGTVSGNTIYF
-	TRBV20-1	-	TRBJ1-6	TGCAGTACCAGAAAGAATTCACCCCTCCACTTT	CSTRKNSPLHF
many	TRBV7-8	-	TRBJ1-2	TGTGCCAGCAGTTCTAGAATCGATAACTATGGCTACACCTTC	CASSSRIDNYGYTF
-	TRBV9	TRBD1	TRBJ2-2	TGTGCCAGCAGCTCGAGGACAGGGGACACCGGGGAGCTGTTTTTT	CASSSRTGDTGELFF
many	TRBV10-1	-	TRBJ2-5	TGCGCCAGCAGTGAAGGGGCAGGCGAACTCCAAGAGACCCAGTACTTC	CASSEGAGELQETQYF
many	TRBV9	TRBD1	TRBJ1-4	TGTGCCAGCAGCCCGCAGACAGGGGGTCAAGAAAAACTGTTTTTT	CASSPQTGGQEKLFF
many	TRBV24-1	TRBD2	TRBJ2-3	TGTGCCACCAGTGATCCCACGAGGGGAGGGGATAGCACAGATACGCAGTATTTT	CATSDPTRGGDSTDTQYF
once	TRBV14	-	TRBJ1-2	TGTGCCAGCAGTTTCCGGGAGGGCTACACCTTC	CASSFREGYTF
many	TRBV24-1	-	TRBJ2-1	TGTGCCACCAGTGACCTCCGGGGCCTCAATGAGCAGTTCTTC	CATSDLRGLNEQFF
few	TRBV7-9	-	TRBJ2-5	TGTGCCAGCAGCTTAGGGGCCAGGGAAGAGACCCAGTACTTC	CASSLGAREETQYF
-	TRBV19	TRBD2	TRBJ2-7	TGTGCCAGTAGTCCCTACTCAGCGGGGGTAAGGGCCGGGGAGCTGTACTTC	CASSPYSAGVRAGELYF
-	TRBV7-9	-	TRBJ2-3	TGTGCCAGCAGCTTGTCCGGGGCTGGCACAGATACGCAGTATTTT	CASSLSGAGTDTQYF
-	TRBV4-1	-	TRBJ1-3	TGCGCCGGCAGCCTAAACCGCTACTCTGGAAACACCATATATTTT	CAGSLNRYSGNTIYF
many	TRBV5-5	TRBD1	TRBJ2-7	TGTGCCAGCAGCTTCAGGACAGGGGGCTACGAGCAGTACTTC	CASSFRTGGYEQYF
once	TRBV10-2	TRBD2	TRBJ2-2	TGCGCCAGCAGTGTCGGACTAGCGGGGGGTGGGGAGCTGTTTTTT	CASSVGLAGGGELFF
-	TRBV12-3/TRBV12-4	-	TRBJ2-3	TGTGCCAGCAGTCAGACTCGAGGCACAGATACGCAGTATTTT	CASSQTRGTDTQYF
few	TRBV28	TRBD1	TRBJ1-6	TGTGCCAGCAGTCCTGAGACAGGGTCGCTTAATTCACCCCTCCACTTT	CASSPETGSLNSPLHF
few	TRBV6-1	TRBD2	TRBJ2-3	TGTGCCAGCAGTTTTACTAGCGGCGACACAGATACGCAGTATTTT	CASSFTSGDTDTQYF
-	TRBV19	-	TRBJ2-1	TGTGCCAGTAGCCAGAGAACAGGGCAGAGGAATGAGCAGTTCTTC	CASSQRTGQRNEQFF
few	TRBV4-3	-	TRBJ2-5	TGCGCCAGCAGCCACCAGACTAGTGGGGAGACCCAGTACTTC	CASSHQTSGETQYF
many	TRBV9	TRBD2	TRBJ2-2	TGTGCCAGCAGCGTGAGCGGGGCGAACACCGGGGAGCTGTTTTTT	CASSVSGANTGELFF
-	TRBV29-1	-	TRBJ1-2	TGCAGCGTTGAAGATGGGGGCTACACCTTC	CSVEDGGYTF
once	TRBV29-1	-	TRBJ1-2	TGCAGCGTTGGTATCAGGGCAGATGGCTACACCTTC	CSVGIRADGYTF
many	TRBV15	-	TRBJ1-5	TGTGCCACCAGCAGAGATAAAGACTGGGTTTCGTGGGGAGTTGGGGTCAATCAGCCCCAGCATTTT	CATSRDKDWVSWGVGVNQPQHF
many	TRBV7-6	-	TRBJ1-1	TGTGCCAGCAGCTTACGGCAGGCAGAAGCTTTCTTT	CASSLRQAEAFF
-	TRBV20-1	TRBD2	TRBJ2-7	TGCAGTGCCCACAGCGGGAGAGTGTACGAGCAGTACTTC	CSAHSGRVYEQYF
-	TRBV29-1	TRBD1	TRBJ2-5	TGCAGCGTTGGGGACAGCGGATCTGAGACCCAGTACTTC	CSVGDSGSETQYF